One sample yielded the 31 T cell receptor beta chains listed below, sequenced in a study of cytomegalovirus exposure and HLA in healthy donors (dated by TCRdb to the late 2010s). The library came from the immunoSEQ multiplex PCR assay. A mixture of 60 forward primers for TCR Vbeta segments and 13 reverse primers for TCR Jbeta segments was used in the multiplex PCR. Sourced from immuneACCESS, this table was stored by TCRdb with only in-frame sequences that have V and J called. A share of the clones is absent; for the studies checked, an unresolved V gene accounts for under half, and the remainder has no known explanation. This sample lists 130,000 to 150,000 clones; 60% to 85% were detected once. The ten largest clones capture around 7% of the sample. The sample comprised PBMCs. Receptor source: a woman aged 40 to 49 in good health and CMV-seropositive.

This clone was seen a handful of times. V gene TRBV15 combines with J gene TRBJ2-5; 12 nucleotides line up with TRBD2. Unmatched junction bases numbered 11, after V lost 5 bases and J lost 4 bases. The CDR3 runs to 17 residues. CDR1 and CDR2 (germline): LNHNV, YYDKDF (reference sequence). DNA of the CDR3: TGTGCCACCAGCGCAGGCGCCGGACTAGCGGGGAGAGAGACCCAGTACTTC. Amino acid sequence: CATSAGAGLAGRETQYF.

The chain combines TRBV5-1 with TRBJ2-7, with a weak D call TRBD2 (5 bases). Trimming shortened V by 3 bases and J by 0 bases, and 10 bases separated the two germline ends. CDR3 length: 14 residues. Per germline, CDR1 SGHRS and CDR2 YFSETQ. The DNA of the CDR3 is TGCGCCAGCAGCTCGGGGTTCTCCTCCTACGAGCAGTACTTC. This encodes CASSSGFSSYEQYF. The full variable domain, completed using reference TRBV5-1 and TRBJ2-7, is KAGVTQTPRYLIKTRGQQVTLSCSPISGHRSVSWYQQTPGQGLQFLFEYFSETQRNKGNFPGRFSGRQFSNSRSEMNVSTLELGDSALYLCASSSGFSSYEQYFGPGTRLTVT.

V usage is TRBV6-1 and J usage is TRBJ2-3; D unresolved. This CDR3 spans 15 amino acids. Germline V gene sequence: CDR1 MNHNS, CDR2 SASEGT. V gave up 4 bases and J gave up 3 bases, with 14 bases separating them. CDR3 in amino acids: CASSGQDSRTDTQYF. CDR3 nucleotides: TGTGCCAGCAGTGGTCAGGATTCTCGGACAGATACGCAGTATTTT.

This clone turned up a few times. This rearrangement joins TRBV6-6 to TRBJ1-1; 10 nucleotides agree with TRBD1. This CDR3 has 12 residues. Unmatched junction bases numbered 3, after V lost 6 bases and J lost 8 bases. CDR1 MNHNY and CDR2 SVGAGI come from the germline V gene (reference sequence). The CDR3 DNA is TGTGCCAGCAGCCCGGGACAGGGGGAAGCTTTCTTT. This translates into CASSPGQGEAFF.

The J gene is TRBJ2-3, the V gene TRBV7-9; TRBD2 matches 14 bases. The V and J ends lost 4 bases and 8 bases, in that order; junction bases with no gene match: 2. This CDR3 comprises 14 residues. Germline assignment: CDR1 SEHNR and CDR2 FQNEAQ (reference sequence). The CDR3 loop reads CASSSTSGGVTQYF. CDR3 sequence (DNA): TGTGCCAGCAGCTCGACTAGCGGGGGGGTTACGCAGTATTTT.

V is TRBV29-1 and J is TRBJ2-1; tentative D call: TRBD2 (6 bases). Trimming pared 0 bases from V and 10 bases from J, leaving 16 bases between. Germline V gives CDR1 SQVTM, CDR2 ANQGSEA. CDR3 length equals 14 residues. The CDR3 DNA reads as TGCAGCGTTGAAGAGATGCGGGGAACACGGGAGCAGTTCTTC. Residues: CSVEEMRGTREQFF.

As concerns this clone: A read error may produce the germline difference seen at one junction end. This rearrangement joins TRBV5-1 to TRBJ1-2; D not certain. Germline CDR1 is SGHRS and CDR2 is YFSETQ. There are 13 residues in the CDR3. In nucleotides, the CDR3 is TGCGCCAGCGGCTTAAGCTCCGAGTATGGCTACACCTTC. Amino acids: CASGLSSEYGYTF.

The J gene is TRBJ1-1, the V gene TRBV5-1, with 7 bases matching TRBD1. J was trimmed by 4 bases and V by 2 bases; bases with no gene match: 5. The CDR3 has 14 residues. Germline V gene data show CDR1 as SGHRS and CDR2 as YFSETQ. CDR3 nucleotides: TGCGCCAGCAGCTTTCAGGGGGTAGGCACTGAAGCTTTCTTT. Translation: CASSFQGVGTEAFF.

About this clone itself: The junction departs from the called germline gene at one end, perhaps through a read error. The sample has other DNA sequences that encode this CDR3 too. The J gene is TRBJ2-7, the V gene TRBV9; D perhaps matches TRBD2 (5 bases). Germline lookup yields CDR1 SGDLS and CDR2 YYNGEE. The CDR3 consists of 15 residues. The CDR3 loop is CASSVGGGRSYEQYF. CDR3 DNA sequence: TGTGCCAGCAGCGTAGGTGGAGGTCGTTCCTACGAGCAGTATTTC.

The CDR3 region has the DNA TGTGCCAGTAGTGGGAGGGGGGGGACCTACAATGAGCAGTTCTTC. It is translated as CASSGRGGTYNEQFF. The V and J genes are TRBV19 and TRBJ2-1; D perhaps matches TRBD2 (7 bases). Germline assignment: CDR1 LNHDA and CDR2 SQIVND (reference sequence). This CDR3 spans 15 amino acids. The V gene lost 5 bases and the J gene lost 2 bases, with 13 bases spanning the gap.

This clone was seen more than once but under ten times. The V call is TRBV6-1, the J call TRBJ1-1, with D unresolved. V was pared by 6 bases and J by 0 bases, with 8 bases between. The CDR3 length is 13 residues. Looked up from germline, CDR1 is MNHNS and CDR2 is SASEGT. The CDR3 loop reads CASRVSVNTEAFF. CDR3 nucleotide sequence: TGTGCCAGCAGGGTGTCGGTGAACACTGAAGCTTTCTTT.

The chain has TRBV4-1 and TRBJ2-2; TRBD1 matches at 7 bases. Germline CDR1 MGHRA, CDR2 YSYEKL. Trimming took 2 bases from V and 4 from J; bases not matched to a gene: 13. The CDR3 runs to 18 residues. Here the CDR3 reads CASSQKGYPGQSTGELFF. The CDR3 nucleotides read TGCGCCAGCAGCCAAAAAGGGTATCCGGGACAGAGCACCGGGGAGCTGTTTTTT.

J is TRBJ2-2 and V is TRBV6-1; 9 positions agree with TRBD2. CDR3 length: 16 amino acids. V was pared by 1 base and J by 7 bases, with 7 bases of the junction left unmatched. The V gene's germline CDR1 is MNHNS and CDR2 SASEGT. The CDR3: CASSEGAGGFGGELFF. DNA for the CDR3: TGTGCCAGCAGTGAAGGGGCGGGGGGGTTCGGCGGGGAGCTGTTTTTT.

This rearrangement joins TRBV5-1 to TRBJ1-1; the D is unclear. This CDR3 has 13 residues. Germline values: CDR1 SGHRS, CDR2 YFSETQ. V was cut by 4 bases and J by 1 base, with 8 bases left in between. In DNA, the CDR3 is TGCGCCAGCAGCATTAATAAGAACACTGAAGCTTTCTTT. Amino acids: CASSINKNTEAFF.

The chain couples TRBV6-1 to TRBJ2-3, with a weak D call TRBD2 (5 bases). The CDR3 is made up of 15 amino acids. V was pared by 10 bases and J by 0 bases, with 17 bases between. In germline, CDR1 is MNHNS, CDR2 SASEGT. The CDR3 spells CAIKLERSSTDTQYF. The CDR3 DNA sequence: TGTGCCATCAAACTGGAGCGGAGTAGCACAGATACGCAGTATTTT.

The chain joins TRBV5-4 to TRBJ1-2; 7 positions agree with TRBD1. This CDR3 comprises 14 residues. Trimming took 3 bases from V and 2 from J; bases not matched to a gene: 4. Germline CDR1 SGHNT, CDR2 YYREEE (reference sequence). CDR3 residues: CASSWTGENYGYTF. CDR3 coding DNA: TGTGCCAGCAGCTGGACAGGCGAGAACTATGGCTACACCTTC.

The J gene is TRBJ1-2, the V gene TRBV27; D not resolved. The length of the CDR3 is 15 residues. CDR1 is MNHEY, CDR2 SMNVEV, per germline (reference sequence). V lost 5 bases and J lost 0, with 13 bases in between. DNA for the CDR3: TGTGCCAGCAGTCCTGACAATGTACCTAACTATGGCTACACCTTC. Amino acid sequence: CASSPDNVPNYGYTF.

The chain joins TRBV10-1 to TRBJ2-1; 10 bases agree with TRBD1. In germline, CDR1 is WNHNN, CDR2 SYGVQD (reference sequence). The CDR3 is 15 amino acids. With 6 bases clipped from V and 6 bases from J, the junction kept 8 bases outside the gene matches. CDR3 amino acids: CASSNTGQGSNEQFF. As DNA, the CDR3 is TGCGCCAGCAGCAATACGGGACAGGGGTCCAATGAGCAGTTCTTC.

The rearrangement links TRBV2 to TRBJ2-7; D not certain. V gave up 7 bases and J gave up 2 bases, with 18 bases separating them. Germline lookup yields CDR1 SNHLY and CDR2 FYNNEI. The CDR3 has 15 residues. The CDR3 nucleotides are TGTGCCAGCAAAGAGACGTGGAGTTGGGCCTACGAGCAGTACTTC. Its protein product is CASKETWSWAYEQYF.

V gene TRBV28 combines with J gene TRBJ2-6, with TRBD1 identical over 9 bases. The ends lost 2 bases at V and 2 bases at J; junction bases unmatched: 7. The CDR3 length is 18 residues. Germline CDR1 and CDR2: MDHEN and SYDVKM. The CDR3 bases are TGTGCCAGCAGTTTAAAAAAGAGGGACAGGGCTGGGGCCAACGTCCTGACTTTC. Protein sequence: CASSLKKRDRAGANVLTF.

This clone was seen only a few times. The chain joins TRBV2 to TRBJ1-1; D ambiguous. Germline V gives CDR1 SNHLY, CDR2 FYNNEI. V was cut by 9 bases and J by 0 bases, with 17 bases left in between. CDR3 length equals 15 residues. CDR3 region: CARNAPSGLNTEAFF. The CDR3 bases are TGTGCCAGGAATGCCCCTTCGGGATTGAACACTGAAGCTTTCTTT. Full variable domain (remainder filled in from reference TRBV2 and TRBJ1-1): EPEVTQTPSHQVTQMGQEVILRCVPISNHLYFYWYRQILGQKVEFLVSFYNNEISEKSEIFDDQFSVERPDGSNFTLKIRSTKLEDSAMYFCARNAPSGLNTEAFFGQGTRLTVV.

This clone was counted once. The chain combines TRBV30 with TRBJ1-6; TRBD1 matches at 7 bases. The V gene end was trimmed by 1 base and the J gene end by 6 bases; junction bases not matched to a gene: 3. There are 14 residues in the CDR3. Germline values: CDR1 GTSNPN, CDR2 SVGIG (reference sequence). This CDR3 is CAWSGQGGNSPLHF. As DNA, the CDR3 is TGTGCCTGGAGTGGTCAGGGGGGTAATTCACCCCTCCACTTT.

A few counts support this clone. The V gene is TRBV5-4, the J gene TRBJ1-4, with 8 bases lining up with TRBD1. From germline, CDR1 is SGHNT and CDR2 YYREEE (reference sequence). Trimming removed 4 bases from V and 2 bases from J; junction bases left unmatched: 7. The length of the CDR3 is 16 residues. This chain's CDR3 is CASSPGQGATNEKLFF. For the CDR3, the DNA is TGTGCCAGCAGCCCAGGACAGGGAGCTACTAATGAAAAACTGTTTTTT.

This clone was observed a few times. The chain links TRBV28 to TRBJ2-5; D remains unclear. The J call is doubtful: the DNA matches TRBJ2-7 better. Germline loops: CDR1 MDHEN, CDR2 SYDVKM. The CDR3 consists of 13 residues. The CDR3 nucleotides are TGTGCCAGCTCCCTTTCACCTTCCTACGAGCAGTACTTC. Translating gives CASSLSPSYEQYF.

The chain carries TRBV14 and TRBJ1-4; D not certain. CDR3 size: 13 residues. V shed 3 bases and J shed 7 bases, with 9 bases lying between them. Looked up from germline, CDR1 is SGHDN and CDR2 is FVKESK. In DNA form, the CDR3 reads TGTGCCAGCAGCCAGCTGGAGGGTGAAAAACTGTTTTTT. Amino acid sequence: CASSQLEGEKLFF. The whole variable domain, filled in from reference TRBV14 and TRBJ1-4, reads EAGVTQFPSHSVIEKGQTVTLRCDPISGHDNLYWYRRVMGKEIKFLLHFVKESKQDESGMPNNRFLAERTGGTYSTLKVQPAELEDSGVYFCASSQLEGEKLFFGSGTQLSVL.

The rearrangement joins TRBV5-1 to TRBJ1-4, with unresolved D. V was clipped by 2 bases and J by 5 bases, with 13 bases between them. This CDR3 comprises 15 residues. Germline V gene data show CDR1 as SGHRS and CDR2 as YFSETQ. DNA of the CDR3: TGCGCCAGCAGCTTTGGGCGCACCCAGAATGAAAAACTGTTTTTT. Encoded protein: CASSFGRTQNEKLFF. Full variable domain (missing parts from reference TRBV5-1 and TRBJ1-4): KAGVTQTPRYLIKTRGQQVTLSCSPISGHRSVSWYQQTPGQGLQFLFEYFSETQRNKGNFPGRFSGRQFSNSRSEMNVSTLELGDSALYLCASSFGRTQNEKLFFGSGTQLSVL.

The CDR3 reads CASSPQTGGGYGYTF. As DNA, the CDR3 is TGTGCCAGCAGTCCACAGACAGGGGGCGGCTATGGCTACACCTTC. This chain uses TRBV2 with TRBJ1-2; TRBD1 agrees at 10 bases. The V gene's germline CDR1 is SNHLY and CDR2 FYNNEI. V lost 5 bases, J lost 4 bases, and 7 bases stayed unmatched. There are 15 residues in the CDR3. Full variable domain (rest looked up from reference TRBV2 and TRBJ1-2): EPEVTQTPSHQVTQMGQEVILRCVPISNHLYFYWYRQILGQKVEFLVSFYNNEISEKSEIFDDQFSVERPDGSNFTLKIRSTKLEDSAMYFCASSPQTGGGYGYTFGSGTRLTVV.

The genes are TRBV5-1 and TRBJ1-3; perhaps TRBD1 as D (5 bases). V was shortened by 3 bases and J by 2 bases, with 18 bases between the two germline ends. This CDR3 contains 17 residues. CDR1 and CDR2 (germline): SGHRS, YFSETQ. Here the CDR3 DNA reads TGCGCCAGCAGCTCCCGGGCCGACCAGGGTACTGGAAACACCATATATTTT. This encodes CASSSRADQGTGNTIYF.

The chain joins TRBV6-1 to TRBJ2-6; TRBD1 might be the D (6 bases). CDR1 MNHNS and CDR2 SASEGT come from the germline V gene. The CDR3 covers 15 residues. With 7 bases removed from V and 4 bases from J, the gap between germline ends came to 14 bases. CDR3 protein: CASTRQALGANVLTF. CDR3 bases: TGTGCCAGCACCCGACAGGCTCTGGGGGCCAACGTCCTGACTTTC.

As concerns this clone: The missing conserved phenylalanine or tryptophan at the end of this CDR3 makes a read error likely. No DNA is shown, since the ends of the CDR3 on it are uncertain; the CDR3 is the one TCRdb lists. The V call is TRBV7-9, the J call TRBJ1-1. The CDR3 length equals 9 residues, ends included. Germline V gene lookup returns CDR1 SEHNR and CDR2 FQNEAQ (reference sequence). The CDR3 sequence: CASSPGGAL.

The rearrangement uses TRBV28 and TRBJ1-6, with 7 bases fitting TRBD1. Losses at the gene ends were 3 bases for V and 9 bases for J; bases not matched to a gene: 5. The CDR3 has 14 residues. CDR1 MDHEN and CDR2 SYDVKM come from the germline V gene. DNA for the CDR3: TGTGCCAGCAGTTTGGAGGGGGCTTTTTCACCCCTCCACTTT. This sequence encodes CASSLEGAFSPLHF.